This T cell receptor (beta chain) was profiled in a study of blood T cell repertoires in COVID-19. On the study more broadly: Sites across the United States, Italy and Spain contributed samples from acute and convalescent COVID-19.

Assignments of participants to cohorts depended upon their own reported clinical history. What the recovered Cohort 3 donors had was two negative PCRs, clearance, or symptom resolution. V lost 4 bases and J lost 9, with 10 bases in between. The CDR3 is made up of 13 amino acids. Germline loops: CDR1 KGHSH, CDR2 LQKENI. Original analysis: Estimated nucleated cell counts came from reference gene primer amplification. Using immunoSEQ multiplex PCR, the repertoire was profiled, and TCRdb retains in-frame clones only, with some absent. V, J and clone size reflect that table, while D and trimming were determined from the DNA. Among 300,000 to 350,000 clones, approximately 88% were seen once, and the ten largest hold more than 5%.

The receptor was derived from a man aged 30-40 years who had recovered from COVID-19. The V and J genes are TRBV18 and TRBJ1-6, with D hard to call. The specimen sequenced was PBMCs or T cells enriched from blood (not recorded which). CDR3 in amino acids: CASSLDSGSPLHF. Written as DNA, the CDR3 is TGTGCCAGCTCACTGGACTCGGGTTCACCCCTCCACTTT.